The 26 T cell receptor beta chains given below trace back to one sample, sequenced in a study of T cells after yellow fever vaccination. TCRdb called the 5' RACE reads again in MiXCR, with one record for every CDR3 protein. The sample includes approximately 330,000 distinct CDR3 sequences, roughly an eighth of them seen just once. Sequenced material: CD4+ T cells sorted from PBMCs, taken 15 days after the yellow fever booster vaccination. These receptors were collected from a man younger than 30 who received the YFV17D yellow fever vaccine.

The chain couples TRBV3-1 to TRBJ2-2; 8 bases match TRBD2. The CDR3 consists of 15 residues. The V gene's germline CDR1 is LGHDT and CDR2 YNNKEL (reference sequence). V shed 3 bases and J 6 bases; nucleotides not matched to a gene: 6. CDR3 bases: TGTGCCAGCAGCCAGACTAGCGATTATGCCGGGGAGCTGTTTTTT. This encodes CASSQTSDYAGELFF.

This clonotype was seen a handful of times. V usage is TRBV3-1 and J usage is TRBJ2-1, with TRBD1 identical over 10 bases. Germline V gives CDR1 LGHDT, CDR2 YNNKEL (reference sequence). The CDR3 has 16 amino acids. J gave up 0 bases and V 4 bases, and 3 bases lay outside the gene matches. CDR3 sequence reads: CASSPWDRGSYNEQFF. Here the CDR3 DNA reads TGTGCCAGCAGCCCTTGGGACAGGGGCTCCTACAATGAGCAGTTCTTC.

Many counts were recorded for this clonotype. The chain joins TRBV7-2 to TRBJ2-1; D unclear. The germline V and J ends were trimmed by 5 bases and 6 bases, with 11 bases remaining between them. The CDR3 is 13 residues long. Germline V gene lookup returns CDR1 SGHTA and CDR2 FQGNSA. The CDR3 DNA reads as TGTGCCAGCAGCCTTGACTTCCTCAATGAGCAGTTCTTC. Residues: CASSLDFLNEQFF. Full variable domain (remainder filled in from reference TRBV7-2 and TRBJ2-1): GAGVSQSPSNKVTEKGKDVELRCDPISGHTALYWYRQSLGQGLEFLIYFQGNSAPDKSGLPSDRFSAERTGGSVSTLTIQRTQQEDSAVYLCASSLDFLNEQFFGPGTRLTVL.

There are a few counts of this clonotype. The chain combines TRBV6-1 with TRBJ2-6; possibly TRBD1 for D (6 bases). V was pared by 4 bases and J by 3 bases, with 16 bases between. Germline CDR1 MNHNS, CDR2 SASEGT. The length of the CDR3 is 17 residues. CDR3 loop: CASSGPGAGSGANVLTF. The CDR3 DNA reads as TGTGCCAGCAGTGGTCCAGGGGCAGGGAGTGGGGCCAACGTCCTGACTTTC.

This clonotype was picked up a small number of times. V and J are TRBV5-1 and TRBJ1-1, with 9 bases that match TRBD1. The CDR3 is 18 amino acids. V dropped 4 bases and J dropped 0; count of bases not matched to a gene: 13. Germline V gene data show CDR1 as SGHRS and CDR2 as YFSETQ. The CDR3 loop is CASSPVSPGQGLNTEAFF. In DNA form, the CDR3 reads TGCGCCAGCAGCCCAGTGTCCCCGGGACAGGGTTTGAACACTGAAGCTTTCTTT.

This chain joins TRBV21-1 and TRBJ2-1. TRBV21-1 is a listed pseudogene. The CDR3 is made up of 9 amino acids. The CDR3 nucleotides read TGTGCCAGCATAGATCGGCAGTTCTTC. This gives the protein CASIDRQFF.

This clonotype was seen more than once but under ten times. V is TRBV6-1 and J is TRBJ2-1; D may be TRBD2 (6 bases). Germline V gene data show CDR1 as MNHNS and CDR2 as SASEGT. V was shortened by 1 base and J by 1 base, with 11 bases between the two germline ends. CDR3 length: 16 residues. The chain's CDR3 is CASSEGRGSSYNEQFF. The CDR3 DNA reads as TGTGCCAGCAGTGAAGGTCGGGGGTCATCCTACAATGAGCAGTTCTTC.

V and J are TRBV4-3 and TRBJ2-5, with D perhaps matching TRBD1 (5 bases). V lost 1 base, J lost 4 bases, and 7 bases lay in between. CDR3 length: 13 residues. Germline loops: CDR1 LGHNA, CDR2 YSLEER. The CDR3 reads CASSQARVETQYF. CDR3 nucleotides: TGCGCCAGCAGCCAAGCCAGGGTAGAGACCCAGTACTTC.

The chain links TRBV6-1 to TRBJ2-7; TRBD1 matches at 11 bases. Germline V CDR1 and CDR2: MNHNS, SASEGT. The V segment lost 3 bases and the J segment 5 bases; nucleotides outside the gene matches: 6. The length of the CDR3 is 15 residues. This chain's CDR3 is CASSDGTGGLHEQYV. CDR3 bases: TGTGCCAGCAGTGACGGGACAGGGGGGCTCCACGAGCAGTACGTC.

A few counts support this clonotype. The chain carries TRBV5-1 and TRBJ2-1, with 9 positions matching TRBD2. The CDR3 spans 17 residues. V lost 0 bases to trimming and J lost 0 bases; unmatched junction nucleotides: 4. The V gene's germline CDR1 is SGHRS and CDR2 YFSETQ. CDR3 sequence: CASSLASGINSYNEQFF. The DNA of the CDR3 is TGCGCCAGCAGCTTGGCTAGCGGGATAAACTCCTACAATGAGCAGTTCTTC.

This clonotype was detected a few times. The J gene is TRBJ2-2, the V gene TRBV10-3, with D perhaps TRBD1 (6 bases). V lost 7 bases to trimming and J lost 4 bases, with 19 bases between them. In germline, CDR1 is ENHRY, CDR2 SYGVKD. The CDR3 runs to 16 residues. The DNA for the CDR3 is TGTGCCATCAACAGGGACGTCCCAAGCGCCACCGGGGAGCTGTTTTTT. This encodes CAINRDVPSATGELFF.

This clonotype showed up just a few times. The chain is built from TRBV7-9 and TRBJ2-5; D is possibly TRBD1 or TRBD2 (5 bases each). Trimming removed 6 bases at V and 0 bases at J, with 17 bases between. In germline, CDR1 is SEHNR, CDR2 FQNEAQ (reference sequence). CDR3 size: 16 residues. The CDR3 DNA follows: TGTGCCAGCAGGGGACGGGTAGGAAGGTACCAAGAGACCCAGTACTTC. It is translated as CASRGRVGRYQETQYF.

This clonotype has just a few counts. The chain employs TRBV5-1 and TRBJ1-5; D gene unclear. The germline V gene has CDR1 SGHRS and CDR2 YFSETQ. CDR3 size: 16 residues. The ends were cut back, 0 bases at V and 2 bases at J, with 12 bases in the middle. The CDR3 DNA reads TGCGCCAGCAGCTTGGCACCTACTCTCGGCAATCAGCCCCAGCATTTT. This gives the protein CASSLAPTLGNQPQHF.

The chain couples TRBV11-3 to TRBJ2-3; 7 nucleotides agree with TRBD2. Per the germline V gene, CDR1 is SGHNT and CDR2 is YENEEA. The CDR3 runs 15 residues. The V gene end was trimmed by 4 bases and the J gene end by 2 bases; junction bases not matched to a gene: 6. In DNA form, the CDR3 reads TGTGCCAGCAGCTCAGCGGGGTCTCTCACAGATACGCAGTATTTT. It encodes CASSSAGSLTDTQYF.

Ten or more counts support this clonotype. The rearrangement joins TRBV27 to TRBJ1-1; 11 nucleotides agree with TRBD1. With V trimmed by 2 bases and J by 6 bases, 5 bases remained unmatched. Germline CDR1 is MNHEY and CDR2 is SMNVEV (reference sequence). This CDR3 comprises 15 residues. The CDR3 DNA is TGTGCCAGCAGTTTACGGGACAGGGGGATGCCTGAAGCTTTCTTT. It is translated as CASSLRDRGMPEAFF.

This clonotype occurred many times. The chain couples TRBV11-2 to TRBJ2-2; no clear D. This CDR3 contains 17 residues. Trimming removed 3 bases from V and 2 bases from J, with 16 bases in between. The germline gives CDR1 SGHAT, CDR2 FQNNGV. The CDR3 nucleotides read TGTGCCAGCAGCTTGAGATCCACAGCGAGAAACACCGGGGAGCTGTTTTTT. It encodes CASSLRSTARNTGELFF.

J is TRBJ2-3 and V is TRBV4-3; TRBD1 matches at 12 bases. From germline, CDR1 is LGHNA and CDR2 YSLEER. V lost 4 bases and J lost 6; bases outside the gene matches: 5. The CDR3 runs to 15 residues. The CDR3 DNA sequence: TGCGCCAGCAGCCTCCGGGACAGGGGGCACGATACGCAGTATTTT. Its protein product is CASSLRDRGHDTQYF.

The chain links TRBV9 to TRBJ2-5; TRBD2 aligns across 9 bases. V gave up 3 bases and J gave up 5 bases; unmatched junction bases: 5. The CDR3 extends over 14 amino acids. CDR1 and CDR2 (germline): SGDLS, YYNGEE. The CDR3 nucleotides read TGTGCCAGCAGCGGAGCGGGGGGCAGGGAGACCCAGTACTTC. Amino acids: CASSGAGGRETQYF.

In this sample, this clonotype turned up a few times. The chain links TRBV18 to TRBJ1-1; no clear D. This CDR3 comprises 15 residues. V lost 3 bases and J lost 1, with 12 bases in between. Per germline, CDR1 KGHSH and CDR2 LQKENI. The CDR3 here is CASSPSQLRNTEAFF. CDR3 nucleotide sequence: TGTGCCAGCTCACCGTCCCAGTTAAGGAACACTGAAGCTTTCTTT.

The gene calls are TRBV12-3 or TRBV12-4 and TRBJ2-5; 10 bases agree with TRBD2. The CDR3 is 15 residues long. J gave up 3 bases and V 3 bases, and 4 bases lay outside the gene matches. The chain's CDR3 is CASSFGSGGEETQYF. The CDR3, as DNA: TGTGCCAGCAGTTTTGGCAGCGGGGGGGAAGAGACCCAGTACTTC.

This clonotype turned up a few times. V gene TRBV7-9 combines with J gene TRBJ1-2, with unresolved D. From germline, CDR1 is SEHNR and CDR2 FQNEAQ (reference sequence). The CDR3 runs to 14 residues. V was pared by 1 base and J by 6 bases, with 12 bases between. The CDR3 loop is CASSLEGSMDGYTF. The DNA of the CDR3 is TGTGCCAGCAGCTTAGAGGGCAGTATGGATGGCTACACCTTC.

The genes are TRBV6-2 or TRBV6-3 and TRBJ1-2; a possible D gene is TRBD1 (6 bases). Per germline, CDR1 MNHEY and CDR2 SVGEGT. CDR3 length equals 13 residues. Between the trimmed V and J ends, which lost 8 bases and 2 bases, there was a span of 12 bases. Here the CDR3 DNA reads TGTGCCAGCCCAGAGGGACACAACTATGGCTACACCTTC. It codes for CASPEGHNYGYTF.

This clonotype was detected only a few times. The chain combines TRBV7-2 with TRBJ2-2, with D possibly matching TRBD2 (5 bases). V lost 3 bases and J 9 bases, leaving 14 bases between the germline ends. Looked up from germline, CDR1 is SGHTA and CDR2 is FQGNSA. CDR3 length: 14 residues. The CDR3 sequence: CASSLAMRARELFF. DNA of the CDR3: TGTGCCAGCAGCTTGGCTATGCGGGCCCGGGAGCTGTTTTTT.

The chain employs TRBV9 and TRBJ1-1; TRBD1 is a possible D gene (5 bases). The CDR3 runs 17 residues. The germline gives CDR1 SGDLS, CDR2 YYNGEE. V shed 4 bases and J shed 0 bases, with 19 bases lying between them. CDR3 residues: CASSQTWDGRMNTEAFF. CDR3 bases: TGTGCCAGCAGCCAGACTTGGGACGGACGGATGAACACTGAAGCTTTCTTT.

The CDR3 protein is CASSFAQSTEAFF. The CDR3 DNA sequence: TGCGCCAGCAGCTTTGCTCAGAGCACTGAAGCTTTCTTT. This chain joins TRBV5-1 and TRBJ1-1, with D unresolved. The V gene lost 2 bases and the J gene lost 4 bases, with 9 bases spanning the gap. The CDR3 spans 13 residues. In germline, CDR1 is SGHRS, CDR2 YFSETQ.

This clonotype was detected many times. V usage is TRBV5-1 and J usage is TRBJ2-3; TRBD2 matches at 13 bases. Germline CDR1 reads SGHRS; CDR2 reads YFSETQ. The CDR3 is 16 residues long. J lost 4 bases, V lost 0 bases, and 2 bases had no gene match. CDR3 protein: CASSLATSGGADTQYF. CDR3 bases: TGCGCCAGCAGCTTGGCCACTAGCGGGGGGGCAGATACGCAGTATTTT.